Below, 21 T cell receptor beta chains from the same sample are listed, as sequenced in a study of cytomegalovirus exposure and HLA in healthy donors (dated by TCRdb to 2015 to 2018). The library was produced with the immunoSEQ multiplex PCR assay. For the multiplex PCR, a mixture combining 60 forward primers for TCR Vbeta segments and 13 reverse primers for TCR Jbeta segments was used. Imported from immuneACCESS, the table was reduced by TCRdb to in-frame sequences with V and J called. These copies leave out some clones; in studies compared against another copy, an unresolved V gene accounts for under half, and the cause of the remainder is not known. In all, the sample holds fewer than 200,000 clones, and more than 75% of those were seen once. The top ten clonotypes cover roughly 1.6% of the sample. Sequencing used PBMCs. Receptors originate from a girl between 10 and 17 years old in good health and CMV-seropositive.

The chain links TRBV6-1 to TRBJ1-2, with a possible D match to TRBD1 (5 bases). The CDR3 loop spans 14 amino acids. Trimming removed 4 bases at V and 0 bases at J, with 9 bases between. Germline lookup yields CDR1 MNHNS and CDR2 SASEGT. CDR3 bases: TGTGCCAGCAGTGCCCAGGGATCTAACTATGGCTACACCTTC. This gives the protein CASSAQGSNYGYTF.

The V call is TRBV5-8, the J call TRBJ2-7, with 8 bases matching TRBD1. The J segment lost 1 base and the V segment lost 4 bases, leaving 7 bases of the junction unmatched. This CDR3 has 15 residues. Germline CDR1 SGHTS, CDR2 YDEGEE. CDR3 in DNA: TGTGCCAGCAGCCTAGGACAGGGAAGGTCCTACGAGCAGTACTTC. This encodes CASSLGQGRSYEQYF.

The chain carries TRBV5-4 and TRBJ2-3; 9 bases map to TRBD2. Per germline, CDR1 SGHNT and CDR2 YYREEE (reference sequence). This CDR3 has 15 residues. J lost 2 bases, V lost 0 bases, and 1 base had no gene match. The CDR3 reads CASSLGGGDTDTQYF. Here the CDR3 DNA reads TGTGCCAGCAGCTTGGGCGGGGGGGACACAGATACGCAGTATTTT.

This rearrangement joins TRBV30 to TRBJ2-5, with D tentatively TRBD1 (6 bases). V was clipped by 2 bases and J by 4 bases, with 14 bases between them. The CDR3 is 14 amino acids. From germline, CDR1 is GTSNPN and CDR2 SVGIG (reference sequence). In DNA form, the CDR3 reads TGTGCCTGGAGTCAGGGGTACTCCAGAGAGACCCAGTACTTC. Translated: CAWSQGYSRETQYF.

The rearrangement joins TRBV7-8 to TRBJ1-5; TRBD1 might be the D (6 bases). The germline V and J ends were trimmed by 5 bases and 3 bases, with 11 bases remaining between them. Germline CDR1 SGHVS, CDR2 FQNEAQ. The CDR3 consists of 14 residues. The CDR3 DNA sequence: TGTGCCAGCAGCCGAGGACAGTTCAATCAGCCCCAGCATTTT. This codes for CASSRGQFNQPQHF.

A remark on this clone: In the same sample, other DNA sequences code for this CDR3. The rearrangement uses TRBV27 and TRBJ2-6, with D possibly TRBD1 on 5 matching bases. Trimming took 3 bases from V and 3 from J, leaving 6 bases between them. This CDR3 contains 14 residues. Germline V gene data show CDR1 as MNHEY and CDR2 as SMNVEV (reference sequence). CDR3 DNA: TGTGCCAGCAGTTTTAGGGGTGGGGCCAACGTCCTGACTTTC. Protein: CASSFRGGANVLTF.

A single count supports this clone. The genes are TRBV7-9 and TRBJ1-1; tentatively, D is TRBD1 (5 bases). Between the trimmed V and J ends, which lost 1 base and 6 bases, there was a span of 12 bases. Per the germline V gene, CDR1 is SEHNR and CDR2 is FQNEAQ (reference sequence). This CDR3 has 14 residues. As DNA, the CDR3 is TGTGCCAGCAGCTTAGGTAGGGGAACGGCTGAAGCTTTCTTT. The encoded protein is CASSLGRGTAEAFF.

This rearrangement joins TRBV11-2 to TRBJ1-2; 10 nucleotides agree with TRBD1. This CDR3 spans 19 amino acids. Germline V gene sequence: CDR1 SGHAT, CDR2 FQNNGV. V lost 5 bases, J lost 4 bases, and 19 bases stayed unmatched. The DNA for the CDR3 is TGTGCCAGCAGCCACCCCGGGACAGGGGAAACAGGTCCTTCCTATGGCTACACCTTC. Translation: CASSHPGTGETGPSYGYTF. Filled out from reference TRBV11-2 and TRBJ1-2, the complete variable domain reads EAGVAQSPRYKIIEKRQSVAFWCNPISGHATLYWYQQILGQGPKLLIQFQNNGVVDDSQLPKDRFSAERLKGVDSTLKIQPAKLEDSAVYLCASSHPGTGETGPSYGYTFGSGTRLTVV.

CDR3 residues: CASSTTVTAPRSYGYTF. Here the CDR3 DNA reads TGTGCCAGTAGTACAACGGTGACAGCCCCAAGGTCCTATGGCTACACCTTC. The chain uses TRBV19 and TRBJ1-2; D is possibly TRBD1 (5 bases). Germline V CDR1 and CDR2: LNHDA, SQIVND (reference sequence). The ends were cut back, 4 bases at V and 4 bases at J, with 22 bases in the middle. There are 17 residues in the CDR3.

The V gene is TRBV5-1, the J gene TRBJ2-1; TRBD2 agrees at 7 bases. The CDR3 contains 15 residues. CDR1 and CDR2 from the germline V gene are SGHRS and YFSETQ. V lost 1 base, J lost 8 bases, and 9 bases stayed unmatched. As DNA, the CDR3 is TGCGCCAGCAGCTTGCTGGGGCGGGAGATCGATGAGCAGTTCTTC. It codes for CASSLLGREIDEQFF.

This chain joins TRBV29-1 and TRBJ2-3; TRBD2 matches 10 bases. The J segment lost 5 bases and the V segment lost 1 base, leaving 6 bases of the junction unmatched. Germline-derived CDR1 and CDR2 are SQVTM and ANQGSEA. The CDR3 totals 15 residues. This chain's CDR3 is CSVEGQRGGRDTQYF. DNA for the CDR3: TGCAGCGTTGAAGGCCAGCGGGGGGGACGAGATACGCAGTATTTT.

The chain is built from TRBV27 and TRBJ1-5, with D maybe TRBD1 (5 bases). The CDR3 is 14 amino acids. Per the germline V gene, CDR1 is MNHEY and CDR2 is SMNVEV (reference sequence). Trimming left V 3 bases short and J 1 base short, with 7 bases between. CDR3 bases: TGTGCCAGCAGTTTTCGACAGAGCAATCAGCCCCAGCATTTT. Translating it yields CASSFRQSNQPQHF.

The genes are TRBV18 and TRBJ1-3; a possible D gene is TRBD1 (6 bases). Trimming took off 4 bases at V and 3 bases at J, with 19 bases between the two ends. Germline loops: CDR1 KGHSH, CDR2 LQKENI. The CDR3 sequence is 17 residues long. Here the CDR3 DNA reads TGTGCCAGCTCACAAGTGGTACAGGGTCTAAGTGGAAACACCATATATTTT. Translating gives CASSQVVQGLSGNTIYF.

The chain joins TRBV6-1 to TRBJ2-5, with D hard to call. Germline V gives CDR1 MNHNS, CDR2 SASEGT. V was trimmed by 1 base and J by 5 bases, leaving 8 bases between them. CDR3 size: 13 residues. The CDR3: CASSEVYRETQYF. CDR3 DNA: TGTGCCAGCAGTGAAGTTTACCGGGAGACCCAGTACTTC.

CDR3 sequence (DNA): TGCGCCAGCAGTGGGGCTAGCGGGAACTACGAGCAGTACTTC. Translation gives CASSGASGNYEQYF. The V call is TRBV5-1, the J call TRBJ2-7; TRBD2 matches at 9 bases. The J segment lost 3 bases and the V segment lost 5 bases, leaving 6 bases of the junction unmatched. Per germline, CDR1 SGHRS and CDR2 YFSETQ. The CDR3 totals 14 residues.

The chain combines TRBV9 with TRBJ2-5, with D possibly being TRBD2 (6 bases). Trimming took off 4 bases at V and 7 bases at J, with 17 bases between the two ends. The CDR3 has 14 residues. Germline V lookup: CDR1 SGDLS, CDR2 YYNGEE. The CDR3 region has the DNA TGTGCCAGCAGCCCCCAAGCCCCGGAGGGGACCCAGTACTTC. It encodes CASSPQAPEGTQYF.

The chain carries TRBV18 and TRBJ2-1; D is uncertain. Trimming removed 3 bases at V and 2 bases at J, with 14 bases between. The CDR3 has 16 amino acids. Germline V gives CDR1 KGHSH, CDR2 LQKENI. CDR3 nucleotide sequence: TGTGCCAGCTCACCTTACAGATCGTCCACCTACAATGAGCAGTTCTTC. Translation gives CASSPYRSSTYNEQFF.

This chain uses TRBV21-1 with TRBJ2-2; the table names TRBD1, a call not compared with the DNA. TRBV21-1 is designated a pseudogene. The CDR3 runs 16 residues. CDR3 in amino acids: CASSKGQAANTGELFF. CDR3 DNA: TGTGCCAGCAGCAAAGGGCAGGCCGCGAACACCGGGGAGCTGTTTTTT.

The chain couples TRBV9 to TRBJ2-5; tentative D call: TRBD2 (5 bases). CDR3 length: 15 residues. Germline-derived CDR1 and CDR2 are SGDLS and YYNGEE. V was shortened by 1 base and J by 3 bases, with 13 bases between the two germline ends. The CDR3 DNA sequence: TGTGCCAGCAGCGTATCCGGGGTAACCGAAGAGACCCAGTACTTC. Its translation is CASSVSGVTEETQYF.

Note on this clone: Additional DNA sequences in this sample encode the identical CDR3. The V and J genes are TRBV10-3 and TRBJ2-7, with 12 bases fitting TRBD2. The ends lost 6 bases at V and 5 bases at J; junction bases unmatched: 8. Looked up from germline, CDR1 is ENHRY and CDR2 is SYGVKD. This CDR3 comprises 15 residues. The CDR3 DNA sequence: TGTGCCATCAGCGGACTAGCGGGAATCATCCACGAGCAGTACTTC. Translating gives CAISGLAGIIHEQYF.

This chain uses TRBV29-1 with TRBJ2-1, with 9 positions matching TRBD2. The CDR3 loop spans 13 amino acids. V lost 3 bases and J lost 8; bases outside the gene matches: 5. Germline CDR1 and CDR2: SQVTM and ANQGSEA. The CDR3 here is CSVELAGLYEQFF. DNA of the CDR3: TGCAGCGTTGAGCTAGCGGGGTTATATGAGCAGTTCTTC.